The 27 T cell receptor beta chains listed next were all sequenced from one sample in a study of cytomegalovirus exposure and HLA in healthy donors. Both 60 Vbeta primers and 13 Jbeta primers went into the PCR. The data were produced by immunoSEQ multiplex PCR, yet TCRdb's version contains in-frame clones alone and is incomplete. The table shows approximately 38,000 clones, with 84% occurring only once. Sequences were obtained from PBMCs. The receptors derive from a woman aged 18-29 years in good health and CMV-seronegative.

DNA of the CDR3: TGTGCCAGCAGCCCCCGGGACAGGGGCGAGCAGTACTTC. Amino acid sequence: CASSPRDRGEQYF. V gene TRBV6-1 combines with J gene TRBJ2-5; 10 bases fit TRBD1. The J call may be mistaken, given a closer DNA end match to TRBJ2-7. The length of the CDR3 is 13 residues. CDR1 MNHNS and CDR2 SASEGT come from the germline V gene.

The chain uses TRBV4-2 and TRBJ2-2; D not certain. Germline-derived CDR1 and CDR2 are LGHNA and YNFKEQ. V lost 0 bases and J 5 bases, leaving 10 bases between the germline ends. The CDR3 is 15 residues long. CDR3: CASSQDQEGTGELFF. The CDR3 bases are TGTGCCAGCAGCCAAGATCAGGAAGGAACCGGGGAGCTGTTTTTT.

This rearrangement joins TRBV12-5 to TRBJ1-2; 11 bases fit TRBD1. Germline V gene data show CDR1 as LGHNT and CDR2 as FRNRAP. The CDR3 spans 18 residues. V was clipped by 6 bases and J by 6 bases; unmatched bases: 18. The CDR3 sequence: CASGYYPDRGLFVDGYTF. Written as DNA, the CDR3 is TGTGCTAGTGGATACTACCCGGACAGGGGGCTGTTTGTCGATGGCTACACCTTC.

This clone occurred once. This chain links TRBV7-2 with TRBJ2-1; possible D gene TRBD2, 5 bases. The germline V and J ends were trimmed by 3 bases and 5 bases, with 11 bases remaining between them. This CDR3 has 14 residues. Germline V gene sequence: CDR1 SGHTA, CDR2 FQGNSA. CDR3 residues: CASSFGLADNEQFF. CDR3 in DNA: TGTGCCAGCAGCTTTGGACTGGCGGACAATGAGCAGTTCTTC.

The gene calls are TRBV11-2 and TRBJ1-5; D gene unclear. Germline CDR1 and CDR2: SGHAT and FQNNGV. Trimming removed 4 bases at V and 6 bases at J, with 13 bases between. The CDR3 is 14 amino acids. CDR3 in amino acids: CASSSTTAGQPQHF. In DNA form, the CDR3 reads TGTGCCAGCAGCTCAACAACCGCGGGTCAGCCCCAGCATTTT.

The sample holds a few counts of this clone. The chain recombines TRBV25-1 with TRBJ1-4; maybe TRBD1 (5 bases). Per the germline V gene, CDR1 is MGHDK and CDR2 is SYGVNS. The V gene lost 3 bases and the J gene lost 8 bases, with 13 bases spanning the gap. The CDR3 is 14 residues long. This CDR3 is CASSDHGAEEKLFF. The CDR3 coding sequence is TGTGCCAGCAGTGACCATGGGGCGGAGGAAAAACTGTTTTTT.

V and J are TRBV29-1 and TRBJ2-7; maybe TRBD2 (6 bases). CDR3 size: 12 residues. Trimming shortened V by 1 base and J by 6 bases, and 10 bases separated the two germline ends. Germline V lookup: CDR1 SQVTM, CDR2 ANQGSEA. CDR3 in DNA: TGCAGCGTTGAAGGGGCCGGGGGCGAGCAGTACTTC. Translated, it gives CSVEGAGGEQYF.

This chain links TRBV19 with TRBJ1-5, with D maybe TRBD1 (6 bases). V was cut by 6 bases and J by 3 bases, with 12 bases left in between. CDR3 size: 14 residues. Germline V gene sequence: CDR1 LNHDA, CDR2 SQIVND (reference sequence). The DNA of the CDR3 is TGTGCCAGTAGCAAAGACAGGATCAATCAGCCCCAGCATTTT. This translates into CASSKDRINQPQHF.

The chain carries TRBV5-1 and TRBJ2-5, with D possibly matching TRBD1 (7 bases). Trimming stripped 3 bases from V and 2 bases from J, with 14 bases between. The CDR3 is 15 residues long. Germline CDR1 reads SGHRS; CDR2 reads YFSETQ. In DNA form, the CDR3 reads TGCGCCAGCAGCTGGGGGGACAGAGGTCAAGAGACCCAGTACTTC. It is translated as CASSWGDRGQETQYF.

This clone was counted a single time. The chain combines TRBV18 with TRBJ1-3; possible D gene TRBD1, 5 bases. Between the trimmed V and J ends, which lost 3 bases and 0 bases, there was a span of 18 bases. The CDR3 is made up of 18 amino acids. Germline CDR1 is KGHSH and CDR2 is LQKENI. The CDR3 region has the DNA TGTGCCAGCTCACCGAAAATCAACAGGTTTCCCTCTGGAAACACCATATATTTT. This translates into CASSPKINRFPSGNTIYF.

This clone was observed a handful of times. This chain connects TRBV4-2 to TRBJ1-5; D gene ambiguous. The V gene lost 4 bases and the J gene lost 4 bases, with 14 bases spanning the gap. This CDR3 comprises 15 residues. Germline values: CDR1 LGHNA, CDR2 YNFKEQ. The CDR3 spells CASSPAASLNQPQHF. In nucleotides, the CDR3 is TGTGCCAGCAGCCCCGCTGCGAGCCTAAATCAGCCCCAGCATTTT.

The chain joins TRBV7-9 to TRBJ1-1; TRBD1 aligns across 7 bases. The CDR3 totals 13 residues. V dropped 5 bases and J dropped 6; count of bases not matched to a gene: 6. The V gene's germline CDR1 is SEHNR and CDR2 FQNEAQ (reference sequence). CDR3 loop: CASSTTGVAEAFF. The DNA of the CDR3 is TGTGCCAGCAGCACAACAGGGGTGGCTGAAGCTTTCTTT.

V gene TRBV2 combines with J gene TRBJ2-3, with a weak D call TRBD1 (6 bases). CDR3 length: 14 residues. Germline values: CDR1 SNHLY, CDR2 FYNNEI. The V end was cut by 6 bases, the J end by 2 bases, with 12 bases between. The CDR3 DNA follows: TGTGCCAGCAGAGCAGGACAGTTCACAGATACGCAGTATTTT. Protein product: CASRAGQFTDTQYF.

V usage is TRBV7-9 and J usage is TRBJ2-1; 8 nucleotides align to TRBD1. Trimming took 4 bases from V and 8 from J; bases not matched to a gene: 13. This CDR3 comprises 16 residues. The germline V gene encodes CDR1 SEHNR and CDR2 FQNEAQ (reference sequence). CDR3 loop: CASSYLGQGGGDEQFF. In nucleotides, the CDR3 is TGTGCCAGCAGCTACCTCGGACAGGGAGGAGGAGATGAGCAGTTCTTC.

The chain carries TRBV5-1 and TRBJ2-3; no definite D call. V was trimmed by 2 bases and J by 3 bases, leaving 7 bases between them. Germline V lookup: CDR1 SGHRS, CDR2 YFSETQ. The CDR3 totals 13 residues. The CDR3 DNA reads TGCGCCAGCAGCTTCCTAGTTACAGATACGCAGTATTTT. Translated, it gives CASSFLVTDTQYF.

The table lists this clone with a few counts. CDR3 bases: TGTGCCAGCAGTATGGACAGCCCTCAAGGCAGCTCTGAAGCTTTCTTT. Its translation: CASSMDSPQGSSEAFF. The J gene is TRBJ1-1, the V gene TRBV2, with D perhaps TRBD1 (6 bases). The CDR3 has 16 amino acids. Germline V gene data show CDR1 as SNHLY and CDR2 as FYNNEI. V gave up 5 bases and J gave up 6 bases, with 22 bases separating them. The full variable domain, completed using reference TRBV2 and TRBJ1-1, is EPEVTQTPSHQVTQMGQEVILRCVPISNHLYFYWYRQILGQKVEFLVSFYNNEISEKSEIFDDQFSVERPDGSNFTLKIRSTKLEDSAMYFCASSMDSPQGSSEAFFGQGTRLTVV.

CDR3 DNA sequence: TGTGCCAGCCAAGAGATTCTCCAAGAGACCCAGTACTTC. It encodes CASQEILQETQYF. This chain connects TRBV7-3 to TRBJ2-5; D remains unclear. Trimming stripped 8 bases from V and 1 base from J, with 11 bases between. Germline lookup yields CDR1 SGHTA and CDR2 FQGTGA. The CDR3 consists of 13 residues.

This clone was counted once. V is TRBV7-9 and J is TRBJ2-7; weak D call: TRBD1 (6 bases). Germline lookup yields CDR1 SEHNR and CDR2 FQNEAQ (reference sequence). V was cut by 4 bases and J by 1 base, with 11 bases left in between. The length of the CDR3 is 14 residues. The CDR3 protein is CASSSFTGSYEQYF. Here the CDR3 DNA reads TGTGCCAGCAGCTCTTTTACAGGGTCCTACGAGCAGTACTTC.

The rearrangement uses TRBV30 and TRBJ2-7; no clear D. Between the trimmed V and J ends, which lost 0 bases and 6 bases, there was a span of 15 bases. Germline V gives CDR1 GTSNPN, CDR2 SVGIG (reference sequence). CDR3 size: 14 residues. The CDR3 is CAWSVGTVIREQYF. The CDR3 coding sequence is TGTGCCTGGAGTGTTGGAACAGTAATACGCGAGCAGTACTTC.

The chain joins TRBV4-2 to TRBJ1-4, with TRBD1 matching 9 bases. V lost 0 bases to trimming and J lost 8 bases; unmatched junction nucleotides: 1. This CDR3 has 14 residues. The germline CDR1 and CDR2 sequences are LGHNA and YNFKEQ. DNA for the CDR3: TGTGCCAGCAGCCAAGAGACAGGGGGAGAAAAACTGTTTTTT. Translated, it gives CASSQETGGEKLFF.

The V gene is TRBV5-1, the J gene TRBJ2-7; D may be TRBD2 (6 bases). The CDR3 is 15 amino acids. Trimming stripped 4 bases from V and 2 bases from J, with 16 bases between. Germline CDR1 reads SGHRS; CDR2 reads YFSETQ. The CDR3 spells CASSNGTFSTYEQYF. Here the CDR3 DNA reads TGCGCCAGCAGCAACGGGACTTTTTCCACCTACGAGCAGTACTTC.

This chain connects TRBV7-3 to TRBJ1-3; possible D gene TRBD1, 6 bases. The CDR3 length is 17 residues. Germline V CDR1 and CDR2: SGHTA, FQGTGA. Trimming stripped 4 bases from V and 0 bases from J, with 16 bases between. The CDR3 nucleotides are TGTGCCAGCAGCTCGCACCTAGGACAGCCCTCTGGAAACACCATATATTTT. This translates into CASSSHLGQPSGNTIYF. The full variable domain, in which reference TRBV7-3 and TRBJ1-3 provide the parts outside the CDR3, is GAGVSQTPSNKVTEKGKYVELRCDPISGHTALYWYRQSLGQGPEFLIYFQGTGAADDSGLPNDRFFAVRPEGSVSTLKIQRTERGDSAVYLCASSSHLGQPSGNTIYFGEGSWLTVV.

V usage is TRBV25-1 and J usage is TRBJ2-7; no firm D call. Trimming cost V 3 bases and J 2 bases, with 14 bases left between them. This CDR3 has 15 residues. Germline-derived CDR1 and CDR2 are MGHDK and SYGVNS. The CDR3 sequence is CASSDRPTDPYEQYF. Here the CDR3 DNA reads TGTGCCAGCAGTGATCGGCCCACAGATCCCTACGAGCAGTACTTC.

The rearrangement uses TRBV29-1 and TRBJ2-5, with D perhaps matching TRBD1 (6 bases). The CDR3 runs to 12 residues. With 6 bases removed from V and 5 bases from J, the gap between germline ends came to 13 bases. The V gene's germline CDR1 is SQVTM and CDR2 ANQGSEA. This chain's CDR3 is CSVEQGGETQYF. Here the CDR3 DNA reads TGCAGCGTCGAACAGGGTGGGGAGACCCAGTACTTC. The full variable domain, its missing parts supplied by reference TRBV29-1 and TRBJ2-5, is SAVISQKPSRDICQRGTSLTIQCQVDSQVTMMFWYRQQPGQSLTLIATANQGSEATYESGFVIDKFPISRPNLTFSTLTVSNMSPEDSSIYLCSVEQGGETQYFGPGTRLLVL.

The J gene is TRBJ2-7, the V gene TRBV2, with D tentatively TRBD2 (6 bases). Germline loops: CDR1 SNHLY, CDR2 FYNNEI. V lost 7 bases to trimming and J lost 1 base, with 11 bases between them. The CDR3 is made up of 13 amino acids. The CDR3 loop is CASNRDFSYEQYF. CDR3 coding DNA: TGTGCCAGCAATCGGGACTTTTCCTACGAGCAGTACTTC. Full variable domain (rest looked up from reference TRBV2 and TRBJ2-7): EPEVTQTPSHQVTQMGQEVILRCVPISNHLYFYWYRQILGQKVEFLVSFYNNEISEKSEIFDDQFSVERPDGSNFTLKIRSTKLEDSAMYFCASNRDFSYEQYFGPGTRLTVT.

This clone was found a few times. This sequence joins TRBV6-6 and TRBJ2-5; 7 bases map to TRBD1. V lost 9 bases, J lost 2 bases, and 12 bases stayed unmatched. The germline V gene has CDR1 MNHNY and CDR2 SVGAGI (reference sequence). This CDR3 is 15 amino acids long. CDR3 loop: CASRMQRDRQETQYF. CDR3 nucleotides: TGTGCCAGTAGAATGCAAAGGGACAGACAAGAGACCCAGTACTTC.

This clone was picked up one time. The gene calls are TRBV7-2 and TRBJ2-2; possible D gene TRBD2, 5 bases. This CDR3 is built from 15 residues. Germline assignment: CDR1 SGHTA and CDR2 FQGNSA. V lost 1 base to trimming and J lost 5 bases, with 11 bases between them. The CDR3: CASSLVSGVTGELFF. The CDR3 region has the DNA TGTGCCAGCAGCTTAGTATCCGGGGTAACCGGGGAGCTGTTTTTT. Supplemented by reference TRBV7-2 and TRBJ2-2, the full variable domain reads GAGVSQSPSNKVTEKGKDVELRCDPISGHTALYWYRQSLGQGLEFLIYFQGNSAPDKSGLPSDRFSAERTGGSVSTLTIQRTQQEDSAVYLCASSLVSGVTGELFFGEGSRLTVL.